This record covers a single TCR beta chain. What it recognizes is unknown. PCR primers comprised 60 Vbeta and 13 Jbeta primers. Per the authors' pipeline: Later analysis identified some 88 million unique TCR beta chains, about 11 million shared. Libraries were prepared by immunoSEQ multiplex PCR; TCRdb keeps only in-frame clonotypes and omits some of them. That table supplies the V and J calls and clone size; D and trimming were determined from the DNA. The sample holds 95,000 to 120,000 clones, 65% to 85% seen once. These data come from a study of cytomegalovirus exposure and HLA in healthy donors. Study context: A data release that came early held roughly 80 million unique TCRs from HLA-typed donors. Regarding the study as a whole: Later analysis demonstrated an association between a missense DCLRE1C variant and TCR beta V- and J-gene trimming. The study designated around 150 TCR beta chains cytomegalovirus-associated.

With V trimmed by 10 bases and J by 0 bases, 12 bases remained unmatched. The CDR3 has 15 residues. Germline lookup yields CDR1 SGHTA and CDR2 FQGNSA. This chain uses TRBV7-2 with TRBJ2-7; 7 positions agree with TRBD2. This receptor was taken from a woman aged 30 to 39 in good health and CMV-seropositive. The sample was PBMCs. Here the CDR3 DNA reads TGTGCCATCATGGGGGGAGCGGGGCTCTCCTACGAGCAGTACTTC. As protein: CAIMGGAGLSYEQYF.